This TCR beta chain was observed in a study of regulatory T cells in long-lasting Graves disease. This clonotype was detected ten times or more. Stated time point: newly diagnosed GD, antithyroid drugs for less than 3 months. PBMC-extracted RNA yielded the TCR library. Around 9.8 milliliters of peripheral blood were taken and placed in EDTA tubes. iRepertoire HTBI primers and Arm-PCR of CDR3 regions built TCR beta libraries. TCRdb reprocessed the multiplex PCR reads with MiXCR, giving one entry per CDR3 protein. The data contain 200,000 to 250,000 distinct CDR3 sequences, around 17% of them singletons. V was clipped by 3 bases and J by 11 bases, with 16 bases between them. CDR3 length equals 13 residues. Germline V CDR1 and CDR2: MGHDK, SYGVNS.

This TCR was recovered from a female donor with Graves disease. This chain uses TRBV25-1 with TRBJ1-1; the D gene is possibly TRBD1 (5 bases). The specimen comprised peripheral blood mononuclear cells (PBMCs), sampled at new diagnosis, from a patient treated with antithyroid drugs. This chain's CDR3 is CASSDPGTGYAFF. CDR3 coding DNA: TGTGCCAGCAGTGATCCCGGGACCGGGTATGCTTTCTTT.